A selection of T cell receptor beta chains follows, all from one sample in a study of cytomegalovirus exposure and HLA in healthy donors. The method was immunoSEQ multiplex PCR; TCRdb's version includes in-frame clones alone and lacks a portion of them. This repertoire shows about 140,000 clones, roughly 80% found once; its top ten account for 3.5% to 4.5%. The sequencing sample was made of PBMCs. Source of these receptors: a woman aged 40-49 years in good health and CMV-seropositive. Both conserved end residues are part of each CDR3. A D gene is named only where the DNA matches it firmly. The size of a clone is reported for some rows only, either as once, few or many, or as a class for expanded clones.

CDR3 protein,CDR3 DNA,J gene,clone size,D gene,V gene
CASSSGTGSYEQYF,TGTGCCAGCAGTTCCGGGACAGGATCTTACGAGCAGTACTTC,TRBJ2-7,NA,TRBD1,TRBV2
CASSRSVSNQPQHF,TGTGCCAGCAGCCGCAGTGTAAGCAATCAGCCCCAGCATTTT,TRBJ1-5,NA,NA,TRBV28
CASSLSIRGGAGELFF,TGTGCCAGCAGCTTGAGTATTCGCGGAGGGGCCGGGGAGCTGTTTTTT,TRBJ2-2,NA,NA,TRBV5-6
CAFRLGRSYEQYF,TGTGCTTTTCGTCTGGGGAGGTCCTACGAGCAGTACTTC,TRBJ2-7,NA,NA,TRBV30
CASKEGANVLTF,TGTGCCAGCAAAGAGGGGGCCAACGTCCTGACTTTC,TRBJ2-6,NA,NA,TRBV6-5
CASSSGQGGTSNQPQHF,TGTGCCAGTAGTTCTGGACAGGGGGGTACGAGCAATCAGCCCCAGCATTTT,TRBJ1-5,few,TRBD1,TRBV19
CASSVVATDTQYF,TGTGCCAGCAGCGTAGTGGCCACAGATACGCAGTATTTT,TRBJ2-3,NA,NA,TRBV9
CASSTGQGGETQYF,TGCGCCAGCAGCACCGGACAGGGGGGAGAGACCCAGTACTTC,TRBJ2-5,NA,TRBD1,TRBV5-1
CASSHGITPYEQYF,TGTGCCAGCAGCCACGGGATCACGCCCTACGAGCAGTACTTC,TRBJ2-7,NA,NA,TRBV5-4
CASSQVGGSYTDTQYF,TGTGCCAGCAGCCAAGTTGGGGGGTCCTACACAGATACGCAGTATTTT,TRBJ2-3,NA,NA,TRBV4-2
CASSLAGTLTYEQYF,TGCGCCAGCAGCTTGGCCGGGACATTAACCTACGAGCAGTACTTC,TRBJ2-7,NA,NA,TRBV5-1
CARYGASGGDGEQYF,TGTGCCCGGTATGGGGCTAGCGGGGGGGATGGCGAGCAGTACTTC,TRBJ2-7,NA,TRBD2,TRBV30
CATSREAGVGNTIYF,TGTGCCACCAGCAGAGAAGCAGGGGTTGGAAACACCATATATTTT,TRBJ1-3,NA,NA,TRBV15
CASSQVTGTYGYTF,TGTGCCAGCAGCCAAGTTACAGGGACCTATGGCTACACCTTC,TRBJ1-2,few,NA,TRBV14
CASRARGYNEQFF,TGTGCCAGCAGAGCCAGAGGGTACAATGAGCAGTTCTTC,TRBJ2-1,few,NA,TRBV14
CASSLEGGLVGTGELFF,TGTGCCAGCAGCTTGGAGGGAGGGCTCGTTGGCACCGGGGAGCTGTTTTTT,TRBJ2-2,NA,TRBD2,TRBV7-2
CASSLQVRETQYF,TGTGCCAGCAGCTTACAGGTCCGGGAGACCCAGTACTTC,TRBJ2-5,NA,NA,TRBV11-2
CAWSAGENQPQHF,TGTGCCTGGAGTGCTGGGGAGAATCAGCCCCAGCATTTT,TRBJ1-5,NA,NA,TRBV30